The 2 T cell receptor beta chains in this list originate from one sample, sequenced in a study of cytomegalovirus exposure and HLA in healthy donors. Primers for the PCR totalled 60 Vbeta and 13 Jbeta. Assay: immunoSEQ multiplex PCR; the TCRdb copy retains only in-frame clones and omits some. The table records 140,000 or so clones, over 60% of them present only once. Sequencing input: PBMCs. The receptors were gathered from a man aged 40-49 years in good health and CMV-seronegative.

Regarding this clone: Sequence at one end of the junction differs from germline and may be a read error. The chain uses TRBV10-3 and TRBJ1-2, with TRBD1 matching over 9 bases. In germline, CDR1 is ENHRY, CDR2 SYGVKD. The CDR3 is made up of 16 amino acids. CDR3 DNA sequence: TGTGCCATCAGGGGGACAGGGCCCGGCAGGGTCTATGGCTACCCCTTC. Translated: CAIRGTGPGRVYGYPF.

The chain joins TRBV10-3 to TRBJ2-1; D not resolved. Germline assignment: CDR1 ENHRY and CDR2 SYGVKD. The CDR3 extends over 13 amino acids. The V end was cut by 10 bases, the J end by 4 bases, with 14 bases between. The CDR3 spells CATSGSNYNEQFF. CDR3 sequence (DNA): TGTGCCACTAGTGGGTCCAATTACAATGAGCAGTTCTTC.